This paragraph covers one T cell receptor (beta chain) sequence. The clone's antigen remains unknown. Per-base quality was not reported, and no clone a single base away is much larger than it. In total, roughly 670 healthy bone marrow donors made up the cohort. At the time of sampling, every cohort member was nominally healthy, though immune exposures that went unrecorded were likely present. The donor tested CMV seronegative and was one of the 352 seronegative cohort members. A peripheral blood sample was collected from each donor, and TCR beta sequencing was performed on peripheral blood mononuclear cells. Genomic DNA was extracted from the blood cell samples with the Qiagen DNeasy Blood Extraction Kit. This entry is derived from a study of cytomegalovirus exposure and HLA in healthy donors (dated by TCRdb to 2017 to 2019). In terms of the full investigation: An earlier analysis of some 600 of the donors reported 250 to 300 Gb of sequence data and 95 million to 140 million unique TCR beta sequences obtained from around 190 million T cells. About 300 gigabases of sequencing data and around 90 million unique TCR sequences made up an early release that covered several hundred HLA-typed donors. Among the roughly 390 genotyped donors, around 81% belonged to the genetic ancestry cluster associated with self-reported Caucasian donors. The study aimed to test whether cataloging public T cell receptors could reveal signatures of past pathogen exposure. Using immunosequencing, the study profiled T cell repertoires from some 670 subjects and related those repertoires to cytomegalovirus serostatus. Along with the approximately 650-subject first cohort, a separate validation cohort of over 90 different subjects was used. The study combined high-throughput TCR immunosequencing, statistical association of individual TCRs with disease status, and machine learning to predict cytomegalovirus infection status. A later analysis re-examined previously published TCR beta repertoires from 500 to 700 donors and added high-resolution HLA genotyping to investigate patterns of TCR occurrence. Rather than drawing on any new phenotypic data, the later analysis identified candidate immune exposures from TCR beta sequences and the way those sequences occurred across donors. To decide whether each TCR beta V gene segment behaved as functional or pseudogenic, an earlier analysis of 587 of the donors relied on high-throughput TCR beta sequencing. Alongside the repertoire data, information on donor age, sex, ethnicity and CMV serostatus was compiled. A later genetic analysis took genome-wide SNP genotypes for about three fifths of the 666 donors and used that subset as a discovery cohort. All discovery cohort repertoires had been generated on a single sequencing platform. Class I and class II HLA loci were covered by the typing at four-digit resolution. Typing coverage differed by locus: A, B, C, DRB1 and DQB1 were typed in roughly 620-630 donors, DQA1 in roughly 510, DPA1 in around 610, and DPB1 in just under 490. Roughly 5 DR-DQ haplotypes were treated as single units for association and clustering because of strong linkage in the cohort. Across approximately 420 genotyped donors of the cohort, an average of about 200,000 unique TCR beta nucleotide sequences per donor were sequenced, and 15% to 20% of those sequences were non-productive.

According to the germline V gene (reference sequence), CDR1 reads MNHEY and CDR2 reads SMNVEV. Trimming leaves V shorter by 3 bases and J shorter by 8 bases, with the junction holding 15 bases beyond the gene matches. From its cysteine to its phenylalanine, the CDR3 spans 17 amino acids. Of the read, only the CDR3 DNA is kept; its 51 bases are in frame from base 1. The library was obtained by the immunoSEQ multiplex PCR assay. For the multiplex PCR, a mixture combining 60 forward primers for TCR Vbeta segments and 13 reverse primers for TCR Jbeta segments was used. A multiplex PCR assay on genomic DNA amplified the CDR3 region of rearranged TCR beta genes. The amplified TCR beta libraries were sequenced on the Illumina HiSeq System as 87-base-pair reads. In the authors' own workflow: A later analysis counted tens of millions of unique TCR beta chains across the 650 to 700 repertoires, and 10 million to 11 million of these chains were shared by at least two donors. To remove PCR and sequencing errors, raw reads were error-corrected and collapsed into unique sequences using a nearest-neighbor algorithm that merged closely related sequences. Alignment of CDR3 sequences to IMGT reference sequences was used to assign V, D and J gene segments. For a sequence to be retained, a match of at least six nucleotides to both a V gene segment and a J gene segment was required. Rearrangements were classified as productive when the CDR3 lacked stop codons and remained in frame with V and J, and all other rearrangements were classified as non-productive. Following IMGT convention, CDR3 was defined as the stretch from the second conserved V-encoded cysteine to the conserved J-encoded phenylalanine. The earlier analysis of about 570 of the donors excluded any sequence lacking an unambiguous match to a single V gene segment. In an earlier analysis of roughly 500 of the donors, V segments were called functional above 56.7% productive rearrangements and were called segregating when the between-donor standard deviation exceeded 5%. To diagnose cytomegalovirus status from the catalog of TCR beta chain sequences, a statistical classification framework was built. In a later analysis, TCR nucleotide sequences were compared against IMGT/GENE-DB human TR gene sequences so that V and J genes could be assigned. The TCRdist pipeline was used in a later analysis to assign CDR3 sequences and most-parsimonious VDJ recombination scenarios. A later analysis defined each TCR beta chain by its CDR3 amino acid sequence plus V-gene family, and excluded reads lacking a unique V-gene family. As a way to deal with suspected cross-contamination and a sequencing artifact, a later analysis dropped approximately 590 nucleotide sequences that were highly shared and had low generation probability. In a later analysis, a clonal expansion index was calculated for each public chain from normalized within-repertoire ranks of inferred template counts. A later analysis computed generation probabilities with a VDJ recombination model fitted to out-of-frame rearrangements, and checked the results against IGoR. A later analysis scored TCR-TCR, TCR-HLA and TCR-CMV co-occurrence with hypergeometric tests, applying a repertoire-size bias correction to TCR pairs. False discovery rates were estimated in a later analysis by permuting HLA or CMV assignments 20 times. A later analysis grouped co-occurring TCRs with DBSCAN, adding TCRdist sequence similarity when clustering within HLA-allele-positive subsets. Repertoires with fewer than 30,000 or more than 120,000 public chains were left out of co-occurrence clustering, as were a handful of repertoires with anomalous nucleotide sharing. TCRdb re-hosts the immuneACCESS table, in-frame sequences only. Its copies lack some clones; in the studies checked, an unresolved V gene accounts for under half of them, and the cause for the rest is not known. The D gene and trimming were derived from the DNA, and the V and J assignments and clone size from that table. The sample records 200,000 or so clones, 65% to 85% of which are singletons. The ten largest clones represent 1.7% of the sample.

Study-level results and caveats: When HLA alleles, especially DR and DQ, strongly co-occurred, attributing TCR associations to individual alleles was difficult. The 87-base-pair reads could not distinguish some IMGT-functional V segments, including TRBV6-2 and TRBV6-3, so those segments were excluded. Because HLA typing was missing for some donors at each locus, association tests included only the typed subset. In a later analysis, several top co-occurrence clusters were reported to appear linked to parvovirus B19, influenza, CMV and Epstein-Barr virus. Most TCR sequences were seen in very few donors, while some public TCRs were found in many individuals. Most CMV-associated TCR beta chains appeared to be HLA-restricted in a later analysis, and the HLA associations seemed to be driven largely by CMV exposure. Correlated functional status among segregating V segments might reflect linkage disequilibrium, but an unknown experimental factor could not be ruled out. In a later analysis, 16,951 TCR beta sequences were associated with specific HLA alleles at a false discovery rate of 0.05. In both the original and validation cohorts, the classifier was reported to diagnose cytomegalovirus status with high specificity and sensitivity. Compared with the roughly 720-donor mean, donors in an Asian-associated ancestry cluster had fewer N-insertions in productive TCRs, according to a later genetic analysis. In vitro tests confirmed that a few of the cytomegalovirus-associated TCR beta chains recognize cytomegalovirus antigens. The authors suggested that the approach could potentially be generalized to other disease states and immunological phenotypes. Compared with equally common non-associated chains, HLA-associated TCR beta chains in a later analysis were more clonally expanded and had lower generation probabilities. In an earlier analysis of several hundred of the donors, most TCR beta V segments were observed in productive rearrangements about 90% or about 30% of the time, broadly matching IMGT annotations. A total of 150 or so TCR beta chains were listed by the study as associated with cytomegalovirus. An association between a missense DCLRE1C variant and V-gene and J-gene trimming of TCR beta chains was found in a later genetic analysis and replicated in an independent cohort. In a later analysis, the rate of TCR association differed among HLA loci, with DRB1 alleles having the most associated TCRs and HLA-C alleles having the fewest. Because counts were too low, seventeen rarely observed V segments, including chromosome 9 orphons, were excluded from the earlier analysis of a few hundred of the donors. A further reported finding was that TCR beta sequences accurately predicted the HLA-A and HLA-B alleles for most subjects in the first cohort. A group of highly shared sequence variants was considered likely to be a technical artifact of the sequencing pipeline. Sequencing depth was assumed to be roughly uniform across donors in the presence/absence analyses, though that assumption may not hold. Only TCR beta chains were sequenced in this cohort, and the absence of alpha or paired-chain data limited detectable features. Immune exposure information for the cohort was limited to CMV serostatus.

Sequenced input: PBMCs. The chain was built from TRBV27 and TRBJ2-2, with 7 bases in between that match TRBD2. The receptor's source is a man aged 50 to 60 in good health and CMV-seronegative. The bases read TGTGCCAGCAGTTTCCCCCACCTGGCGGGAGAGATTGGGGAGCTGTTTTTT. The encoded protein is CASSFPHLAGEIGELFF.